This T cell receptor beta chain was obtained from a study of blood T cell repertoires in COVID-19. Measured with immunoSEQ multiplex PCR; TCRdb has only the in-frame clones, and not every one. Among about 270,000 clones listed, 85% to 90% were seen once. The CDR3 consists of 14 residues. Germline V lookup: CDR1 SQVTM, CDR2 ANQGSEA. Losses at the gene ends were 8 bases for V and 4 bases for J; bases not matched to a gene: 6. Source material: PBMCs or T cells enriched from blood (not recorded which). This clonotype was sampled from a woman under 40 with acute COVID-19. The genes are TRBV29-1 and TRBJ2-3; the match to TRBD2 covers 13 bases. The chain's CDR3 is CSIGLAGVADTQYF. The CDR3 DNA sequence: TGCAGCATAGGACTAGCGGGAGTAGCAGATACGCAGTATTTT.